The TCR beta chain under discussion was sequenced for a study of blood T cell repertoires in COVID-19. As for the study in general: PBMCs, B-cell-depleted T cells, or T cells provided the cDNA or gDNA that made up the material.

CDR3 length: 17 amino acids. Germline assignment: CDR1 MDHEN and CDR2 SYDVKM. With V trimmed by 1 base and J by 4 bases, 9 bases remained unmatched. Only in-frame clones appear in the TCRdb table, and some are missing; sequencing was by immunoSEQ multiplex PCR. The table shows approximately 300,000 clones, with about 92% occurring only once. This TCR derives from a woman in her 30s who had recovered from COVID-19. V is TRBV28 and J is TRBJ1-2, with 10 bases that match TRBD1. Sample: PBMCs or T cells enriched from blood (not recorded which). CDR3 protein: CASSLSGQGRLPYGYTF. The CDR3 DNA is TGTGCCAGCAGTTTATCGGGACAGGGGCGATTGCCCTATGGCTACACCTTC.